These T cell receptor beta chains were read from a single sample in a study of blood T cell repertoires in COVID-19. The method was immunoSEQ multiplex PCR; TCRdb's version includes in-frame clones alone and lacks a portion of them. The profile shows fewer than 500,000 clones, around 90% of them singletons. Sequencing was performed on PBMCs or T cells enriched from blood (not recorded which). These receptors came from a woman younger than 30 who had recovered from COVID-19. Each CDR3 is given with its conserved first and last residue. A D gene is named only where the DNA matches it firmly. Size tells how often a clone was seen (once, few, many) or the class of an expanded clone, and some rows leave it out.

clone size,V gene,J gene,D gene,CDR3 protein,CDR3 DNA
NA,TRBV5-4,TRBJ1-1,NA,CASSFVGERTEAFF,TGTGCCAGCAGCTTCGTCGGGGAGAGAACTGAAGCTTTCTTT
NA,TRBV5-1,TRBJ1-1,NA,CASSLVSGSEAFF,TGCGCCAGCAGCTTGGTATCTGGGAGTGAAGCTTTCTTT
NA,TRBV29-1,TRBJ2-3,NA,CSVEPSVITDTQYF,TGCAGCGTTGAACCCAGCGTAATCACAGATACGCAGTATTTT
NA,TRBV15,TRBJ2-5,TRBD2,CATSRGGTTQETQYF,TGTGCCACCAGCAGAGGAGGGACTACCCAAGAGACCCAGTACTTC
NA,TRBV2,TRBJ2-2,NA,CASSNSFSNTGELFF,TGTGCCAGCAGTAACAGCTTTTCGAACACCGGGGAGCTGTTTTTT
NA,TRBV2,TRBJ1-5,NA,CASSEGVYQPQHF,TGTGCCAGCAGTGAGGGAGTTTACCAGCCCCAGCATTTT
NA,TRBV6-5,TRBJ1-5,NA,CASSSTWRDQPQHF,TGTGCCAGCAGCTCGACATGGAGGGATCAGCCCCAGCATTTT
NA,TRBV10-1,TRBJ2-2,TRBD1,CASSERTGGTGELFF,TGCGCCAGCAGTGAGAGGACAGGGGGCACCGGGGAGCTGTTTTTT
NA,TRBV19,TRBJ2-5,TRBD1,CASSMGQGPQYF,TGTGCCAGTAGTATGGGACAGGGCCCCCAGTACTTC
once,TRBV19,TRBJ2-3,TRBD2,CASTRRGGLSTDTQYF,TGTGCCAGTACCCGGCGGGGGGGACTAAGCACAGATACGCAGTATTTT
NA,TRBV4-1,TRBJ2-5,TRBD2,CASSPSGGVGETQYF,TGCGCCAGCAGTCCGTCTGGGGGGGTGGGTGAGACCCAGTACTTC
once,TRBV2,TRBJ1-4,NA,CASRGRDNYEKLFF,TGTGCCAGCAGGGGCCGGGACAACTACGAAAAACTGTTTTTT
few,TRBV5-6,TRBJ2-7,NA,CASSVNRFLSYEQYF,TGTGCCAGCAGTGTTAACCGGTTCCTCTCCTACGAGCAGTACTTC
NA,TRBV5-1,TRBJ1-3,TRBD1,CASSLITGGPGNTIYF,TGCGCCAGCAGCTTAATCACAGGGGGCCCGGGAAACACCATATATTTT
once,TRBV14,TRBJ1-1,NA,CASSQETGTEAFF,TGTGCCAGCAGCCAAGAGACAGGAACTGAAGCTTTCTTT
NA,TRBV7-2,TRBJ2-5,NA,CASSLVAQGLQETQYF,TGTGCCAGCAGCTTAGTCGCCCAGGGGTTACAAGAGACCCAGTACTTC
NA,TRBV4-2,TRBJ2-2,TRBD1,CASSQVGADRASGELFF,TGTGCCAGCAGCCAAGTCGGTGCGGACAGGGCAAGCGGGGAGCTGTTTTTT
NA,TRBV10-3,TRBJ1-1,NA,CAISESTRGANTEAFF,TGTGCCATCAGTGAGTCGACTCGGGGGGCGAACACTGAAGCTTTCTTT
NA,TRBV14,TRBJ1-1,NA,CASSSGGGGTEAFF,TGTGCCAGCAGCTCTGGGGGGGGCGGCACTGAAGCTTTCTTT
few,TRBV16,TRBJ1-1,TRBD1,CASSQNRGGGTEAFF,TGTGCCAGCAGCCAGAACAGGGGTGGTGGCACTGAAGCTTTCTTT
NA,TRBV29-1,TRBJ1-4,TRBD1,CSVEEVEGTGGRATNEKLFF,TGCAGCGTTGAAGAAGTAGAGGGGACAGGGGGTCGGGCAACTAATGAAAAACTGTTTTTT
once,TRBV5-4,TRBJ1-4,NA,CASSTTGEKLFF,TGTGCCAGCAGCACTACAGGTGAAAAACTGTTTTTT
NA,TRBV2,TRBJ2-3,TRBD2,CASGQTGLVADTQYF,TGTGCCAGCGGACAAACGGGACTAGTCGCTGATACGCAGTATTTT
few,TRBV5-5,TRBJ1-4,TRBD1,CASSLEFPGTVSHKLFF,TGTGCCAGCAGCTTGGAATTCCCCGGGACAGTATCCCACAAACTGTTTTTT
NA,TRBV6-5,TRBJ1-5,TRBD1,CASGQGADSNQPQHF,TGTGCCAGCGGGCAGGGGGCGGATAGCAATCAGCCCCAGCATTTT
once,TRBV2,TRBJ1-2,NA,CASSGGMEGYTF,TGTGCCAGCAGCGGGGGGATGGAGGGCTACACCTTC
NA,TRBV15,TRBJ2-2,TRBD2,CATSTSGTTPPYTGELFF,TGTGCCACCAGCACATCCGGGACTACCCCTCCATATACCGGGGAGCTGTTTTTT
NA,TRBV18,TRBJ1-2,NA,CASSPGQLYGYTF,TGTGCCAGCTCACCAGGACAGCTTTATGGCTACACCTTC
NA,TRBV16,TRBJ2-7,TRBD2,CASSQSSSGGVYEQYF,TGTGCCAGCAGCCAATCGAGTAGCGGGGGGGTCTACGAGCAGTACTTC
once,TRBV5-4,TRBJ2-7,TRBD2,CASSPGTSNYEQYF,TGTGCCAGCAGTCCCGGGACTAGTAACTACGAGCAGTACTTC
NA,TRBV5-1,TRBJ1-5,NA,CASSLEGSQPQHF,TGCGCCAGCAGCTTGGAAGGGAGTCAGCCCCAGCATTTT
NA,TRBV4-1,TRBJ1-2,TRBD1,CASSQGGDRARDGYTF,TGCGCCAGCAGCCAAGGTGGGGACAGGGCCCGGGATGGCTACACCTTC
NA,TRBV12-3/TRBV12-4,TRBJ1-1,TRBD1,CASSFRTGFEAFF,TGTGCCAGCAGTTTTCGGACAGGTTTTGAAGCTTTCTTT
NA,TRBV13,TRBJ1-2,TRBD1,CASSSSSTGSGYTF,TGTGCCAGCAGTTCTTCATCGACAGGGAGCGGCTACACCTTC
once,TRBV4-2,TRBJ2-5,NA,CASSQEEGRETQYF,TGTGCCAGCAGCCAAGAGGAGGGAAGGGAGACCCAGTACTTC
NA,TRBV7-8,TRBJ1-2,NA,CASSSGVAGIGYGYTF,TGTGCCAGCAGCTCGGGGGTGGCCGGAATAGGATATGGCTACACCTTC
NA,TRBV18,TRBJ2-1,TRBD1,CASSLPRTGAYNEQFF,TGTGCCAGCTCACTCCCCCGGACAGGGGCCTACAATGAGCAGTTCTTC
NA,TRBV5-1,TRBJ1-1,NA,CASRETNTEAFF,TGCGCCAGCAGGGAGACTAACACTGAAGCTTTCTTT
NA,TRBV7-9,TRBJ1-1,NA,CASSRLTEKAFF,TGTGCCAGCAGCCGCCTGACGGAGAAAGCTTTCTTT
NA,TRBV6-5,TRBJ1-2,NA,CASSLGHALGGYTF,TGTGCCAGCAGCCTGGGACACGCCTTGGGGGGCTACACCTTC
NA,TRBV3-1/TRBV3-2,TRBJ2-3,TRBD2,CASSRYIAGALASKGTDTQYF,TGTGCCAGCAGCCGATACATAGCGGGGGCCTTGGCTTCAAAGGGGACAGATACGCAGTATTTT
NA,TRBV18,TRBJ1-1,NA,CASSPDGGDTEAFF,TGTGCCAGCTCACCGGACGGAGGGGACACTGAAGCTTTCTTT
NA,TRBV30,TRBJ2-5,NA,CAWSSKETQYF,TGTGCCTGGAGTTCAAAAGAGACCCAGTACTTC